The 13 T cell receptor beta chains below were found in one sample sequenced in a study of cytotoxic CD8 clonotypes in ibrutinib-treated CLL. Clones were read by immunoSEQ multiplex PCR, and TCRdb kept only the in-frame ones, dropping some. The sample contains more than 110,000 clones, around 81% of which appear only once. The source was PBMCs, collected after 36 months of ibrutinib treatment. The receptor set was obtained from a human donor with chronic lymphocytic leukemia.

This sequence joins TRBV4-1 and TRBJ1-3, with D tentatively TRBD1 (5 bases). Germline CDR1 MGHRA, CDR2 YSYEKL. V was cut by 4 bases and J by 4 bases, with 14 bases left in between. This CDR3 contains 15 residues. CDR3 amino acids: CASSPGQLLGNTIYF. The CDR3 region has the DNA TGCGCCAGCAGCCCGGGGCAGTTACTGGGAAACACCATATATTTT.

The gene calls are TRBV7-8 and TRBJ2-2; no firm D call. Germline V gene lookup returns CDR1 SGHVS and CDR2 FQNEAQ. The length of the CDR3 is 16 residues. Trimming cost V 1 base and J 0 bases, with 9 bases left between them. The CDR3 region is CASSLVGETNTGELFF. The CDR3 nucleotides read TGTGCCAGCAGCTTAGTTGGGGAAACGAACACCGGGGAGCTGTTTTTT.

V and J are TRBV25-1 and TRBJ1-1; D remains unclear. There are 13 residues in the CDR3. Germline V gene data show CDR1 as MGHDK and CDR2 as SYGVNS. The V end lost 1 base, the J end lost 6 bases, and 9 bases lay between the germline ends. CDR3 loop: CASSEFSRAEAFF. CDR3 nucleotides: TGTGCCAGCAGTGAATTTTCGCGGGCTGAAGCTTTCTTT.

This chain uses TRBV5-1 with TRBJ1-2, with D hard to call. This CDR3 has 14 amino acids. Germline V lookup: CDR1 SGHRS, CDR2 YFSETQ. The V and J ends lost 0 bases and 4 bases respectively, with 10 bases between them. The CDR3 DNA is TGCGCCAGCAGCTTGGTCGGCGGTACCTATGGCTACACCTTC. Residues: CASSLVGGTYGYTF.

The V and J genes are TRBV27 and TRBJ1-2, with TRBD1 matching 8 bases. The trim removed 3 bases at V and 11 bases at J, leaving 11 bases unmatched. Germline CDR1 MNHEY, CDR2 SMNVEV (reference sequence). This CDR3 contains 14 residues. The CDR3 is CASSFAGTGKYYTF. CDR3 sequence (DNA): TGTGCCAGCAGTTTCGCCGGGACAGGCAAATATTACACCTTC.

This chain uses TRBV5-4 with TRBJ1-2; D unclear. Trimming removed 0 bases from V and 1 base from J, with 4 bases in between. The germline V gene encodes CDR1 SGHNT and CDR2 YYREEE (reference sequence). The CDR3 is 13 residues long. CDR3 sequence: CASSLDSNYGYTF. CDR3 bases: TGTGCCAGCAGCTTGGACAGTAACTATGGCTACACCTTC.

This clone was seen ten or more times. V is TRBV4-2 and J is TRBJ2-3; D remains ambiguous. The CDR3 extends over 14 amino acids. The germline V gene has CDR1 LGHNA and CDR2 YNFKEQ. V was shortened by 1 base and J by 2 bases, with 7 bases between the two germline ends. The CDR3 loop is CASSQAAFTDTQYF. The CDR3 nucleotides are TGTGCCAGCAGCCAAGCGGCCTTCACAGATACGCAGTATTTT.

The CDR3, as DNA: TGTGCCAGCTCACCACCTCCAGAGAACACCGGGGAGCTGTTTTTT. It codes for CASSPPPENTGELFF. The rearrangement uses TRBV18 and TRBJ2-2, with D unclear. Per the germline V gene, CDR1 is KGHSH and CDR2 is LQKENI. The CDR3 covers 15 residues. Trimming took off 0 bases at V and 1 base at J, with 6 bases between the two ends. The full variable domain, rest sourced from reference TRBV18 and TRBJ2-2, is NAGVMQNPRHLVRRRGQEARLRCSPMKGHSHVYWYRQLPEEGLKFMVYLQKENIIDESGMPKERFSAEFPKEGPSILRIQQVVRGDSAAYFCASSPPPENTGELFFGEGSRLTVL.

The genes are TRBV27 and TRBJ2-2, with no clear D. The CDR3 length is 13 residues. Trimming stripped 7 bases from V and 2 bases from J, with 8 bases between. Germline CDR1 reads MNHEY; CDR2 reads SMNVEV (reference sequence). The CDR3 coding sequence is TGTGCCAGCAAAGAACAAAACACCGGGGAGCTGTTTTTT. Translated: CASKEQNTGELFF.

The CDR3 sequence: CASSQPGQPNLTGELFF. CDR3 in DNA: TGTGCCAGCAGCCAGCCGGGACAGCCTAATCTCACCGGGGAGCTGTTTTTT. The rearrangement links TRBV7-9 to TRBJ2-2; TRBD1 matches at 7 bases. CDR1 and CDR2 (germline): SEHNR, FQNEAQ (reference sequence). The CDR3 covers 17 residues. Germline trimming cut 5 bases from V and 4 bases from J; bases unmatched to any gene: 13.

The genes are TRBV2 and TRBJ1-2, with TRBD1 matching over 10 bases. The CDR3 loop spans 13 amino acids. Germline CDR1 SNHLY, CDR2 FYNNEI. J lost 7 bases, V lost 7 bases, and 6 bases had no gene match. CDR3 region: CASIPTGGVGYTF. The CDR3 DNA is TGTGCCAGCATCCCGACAGGGGGCGTTGGCTACACCTTC.

This chain joins TRBV15 and TRBJ2-1, with a weak D call TRBD1 (6 bases). CDR3 size: 15 residues. Germline V gene data show CDR1 as LNHNV and CDR2 as YYDKDF (reference sequence). Between the trimmed V and J ends, which lost 0 bases and 12 bases, there was a span of 18 bases. The CDR3 DNA reads as TGTGCCACCAGCAGAGAATCGTTGGTAGGGGGTGTGCAGTTCTTC. Protein: CATSRESLVGGVQFF.

The J gene is TRBJ1-2, the V gene TRBV9; D gene unclear. CDR3 length: 12 amino acids. Trimming stripped 0 bases from V and 4 bases from J, with 4 bases between. The V gene's germline CDR1 is SGDLS and CDR2 YYNGEE. The CDR3 DNA sequence: TGTGCCAGCAGCGTAGACAGCTATGGCTACACCTTC. Translated, it gives CASSVDSYGYTF.